Below, one TCR beta chain is given with its context. What this receptor recognizes is not known. Base-call qualities are not available, and no considerably larger clone is one nucleotide away. The germline V gene sets CDR1 to SGDLS and CDR2 to YYNGEE. Including cysteine and phenylalanine, the CDR3 has 14 amino acids. The DNA shown is the 42-base CDR3, in frame from base 1. The junction shows trimming of 7 bases on V and 4 bases on J, plus 12 bases between the germline ends. The trial excluded patients who had a history of autoimmune disease or were on systemic immunosuppression. In every dose cohort, peripheral blood was drawn for TCR sequencing at baseline, cycle 4 day 1, and cycle 7 day 1. The samples were taken from a phase I, first-in-human, multicenter, open-label dose-escalation trial of ivuxolimab. The trial enrolled adults with locally advanced or metastatic head and neck squamous cell, hepatocellular, melanoma or renal cell carcinoma. Before TCR sequencing, CD4+ and CD8+ T cells were separately sorted from peripheral blood.

The sample belongs to a study of OX40 agonist ivuxolimab in advanced cancers. General notes on the study: Ivuxolimab was a fully human IgG2 agonistic monoclonal antibody targeting the costimulatory receptor OX40 (CD134). Intravenous ivuxolimab was administered to patients every 2 weeks at six dose levels: 0.01, 0.1, 0.3, 1.5, 3 and 10 mg/kg. Of the 50 or so patients in dose escalation, 19 had hepatocellular carcinoma, roughly 15 had melanoma, 9 had renal cell carcinoma and 9 had head and neck cancer. A male proportion of 75% to 85% and a mean age of approximately 60 years, ranging from roughly 23 to 80, were recorded for the dose-escalation cohort. Patients were allowed to have had prior anti-PD-1, anti-PD-L1 or anti-CTLA-4 therapy, and approximately 40% of the dose-escalation patients had previously received checkpoint inhibitors. Partial responses occurred in three dose-escalation patients, of whom one had hepatocellular carcinoma and two had cutaneous melanoma. The point of sequencing TCRbeta in the periphery was to test whether ivuxolimab changed TCR sequence diversity and drove clonal T-cell expansion. The paper covers the monotherapy dose-escalation part of the phase I ivuxolimab trial, which included N ≈ 50 patients.

Genomic DNA was extracted from sorted cells for sequencing of the TCRbeta CDR3 region. The immunoSEQ Assay was used to sequence the TCRbeta CDR3 regions. TCRdb obtained this table from immuneACCESS and retained in-frame rearrangements with V and J assigned. These tables miss some clones; where compared with another copy, unresolved V genes account for less than half of the shortfall, and the remainder is unexplained. Here the sample has 25,000 to 35,000 clones; 65% to 75% occur a single time. Together, the top ten hold approximately 13% of the sample. Results the study describes overall, beyond this receptor: At doses of 0.1 to 3.0 mg/kg, clonal expansion of both CD4+ and CD8+ blood T cells was observed from baseline to week 6. Partial responders in the 0.1-3.0 mg/kg groups had among the lowest normalized peripheral clonal expansion, especially among CD8+ T cells. After ivuxolimab, CD8+ T cells had more expanded clones than CD4+ T cells on average. Antigen specificity was not determined for the clonally expanded peripheral T cells. Low levels of normalized T-cell clonal expansion were also seen in some patients who did not respond.

The rearranged chain carries TRBV9 and TRBJ1-6; the D segment cannot be called with confidence. This specimen consisted of CD4+ or CD8+ T cells sorted from blood, obtained in a trial of the OX40 agonist ivuxolimab. This clonotype was sampled from an adult with an advanced solid tumor such as melanoma, head and neck, liver or kidney cancer. The CDR3 region: CASSGSLYNSPLHF. The DNA sequence reads TGTGCCAGCTCAGGCTCCCTTTATAATTCACCCCTCCACTTT.